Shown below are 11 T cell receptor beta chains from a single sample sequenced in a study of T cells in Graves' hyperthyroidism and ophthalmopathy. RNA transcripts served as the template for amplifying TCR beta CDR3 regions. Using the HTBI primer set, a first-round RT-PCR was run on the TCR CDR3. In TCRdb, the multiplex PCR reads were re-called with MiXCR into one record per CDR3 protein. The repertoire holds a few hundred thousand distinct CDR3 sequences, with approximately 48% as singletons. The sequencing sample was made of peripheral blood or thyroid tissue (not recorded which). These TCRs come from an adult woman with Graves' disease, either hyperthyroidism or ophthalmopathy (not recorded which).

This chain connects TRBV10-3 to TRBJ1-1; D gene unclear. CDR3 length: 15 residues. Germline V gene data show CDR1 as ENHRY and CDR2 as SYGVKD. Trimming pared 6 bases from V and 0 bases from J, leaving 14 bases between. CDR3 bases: TGTGCCATCAGCGCCCTGGGGATTATGAACACTGAAGCTTTCTTT. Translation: CAISALGIMNTEAFF.

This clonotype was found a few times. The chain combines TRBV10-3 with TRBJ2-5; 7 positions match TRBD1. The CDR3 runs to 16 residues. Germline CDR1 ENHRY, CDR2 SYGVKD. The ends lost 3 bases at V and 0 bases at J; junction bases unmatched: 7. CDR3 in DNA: TGTGCCATCAGTGATTTCAACAGGGGAAACCAAGAGACCCAGTACTTC. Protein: CAISDFNRGNQETQYF.

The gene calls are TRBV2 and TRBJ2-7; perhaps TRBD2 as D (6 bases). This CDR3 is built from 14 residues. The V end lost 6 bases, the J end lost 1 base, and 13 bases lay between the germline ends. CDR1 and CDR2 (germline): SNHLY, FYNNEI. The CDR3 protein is CASRRDSNSYEQYF. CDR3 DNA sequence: TGTGCCAGCAGAAGGGACTCAAATTCCTACGAGCAGTACTTC.

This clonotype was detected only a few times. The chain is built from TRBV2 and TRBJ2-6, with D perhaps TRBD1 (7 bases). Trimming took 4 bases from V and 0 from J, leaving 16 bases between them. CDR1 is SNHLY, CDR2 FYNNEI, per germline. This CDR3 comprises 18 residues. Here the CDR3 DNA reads TGTGCCAGCAGTGCCGGCGGGACAGAGTTCTCTGGGGCCAACGTCCTGACTTTC. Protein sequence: CASSAGGTEFSGANVLTF. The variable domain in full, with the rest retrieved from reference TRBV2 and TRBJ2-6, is EPEVTQTPSHQVTQMGQEVILRCVPISNHLYFYWYRQILGQKVEFLVSFYNNEISEKSEIFDDQFSVERPDGSNFTLKIRSTKLEDSAMYFCASSAGGTEFSGANVLTFGAGSRLTVL.

The CDR3 loop reads CAISEGSNNQPQHF. The CDR3, as DNA: TGTGCCATCAGTGAGGGGTCAAATAATCAGCCCCAGCATTTT. This chain connects TRBV10-3 to TRBJ1-5; D gene ambiguous. V gave up 2 bases and J gave up 4 bases, with 9 bases separating them. The CDR3 totals 14 residues. Per the germline V gene, CDR1 is ENHRY and CDR2 is SYGVKD.

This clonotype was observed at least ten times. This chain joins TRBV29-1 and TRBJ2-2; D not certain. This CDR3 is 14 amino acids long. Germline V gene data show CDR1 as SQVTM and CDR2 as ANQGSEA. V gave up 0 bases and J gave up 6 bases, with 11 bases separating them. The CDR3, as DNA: TGCAGCGTTGAAGACAGTGGAATAGCCGGGGAGCTGTTTTTT. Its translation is CSVEDSGIAGELFF.

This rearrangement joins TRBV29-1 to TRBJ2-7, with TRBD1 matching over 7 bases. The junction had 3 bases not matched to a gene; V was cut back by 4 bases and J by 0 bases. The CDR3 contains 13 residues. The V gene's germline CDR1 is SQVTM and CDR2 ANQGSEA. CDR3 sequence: CSVGTGNSYEQYF. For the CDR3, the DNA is TGCAGCGTTGGGACAGGCAACTCCTACGAGCAGTACTTC.

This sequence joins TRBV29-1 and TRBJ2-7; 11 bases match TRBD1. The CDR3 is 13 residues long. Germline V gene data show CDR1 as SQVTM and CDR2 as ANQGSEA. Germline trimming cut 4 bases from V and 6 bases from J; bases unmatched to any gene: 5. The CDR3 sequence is CSVAGQGAVEQYF. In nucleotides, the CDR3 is TGCAGCGTTGCCGGACAGGGGGCGGTCGAGCAGTACTTC.

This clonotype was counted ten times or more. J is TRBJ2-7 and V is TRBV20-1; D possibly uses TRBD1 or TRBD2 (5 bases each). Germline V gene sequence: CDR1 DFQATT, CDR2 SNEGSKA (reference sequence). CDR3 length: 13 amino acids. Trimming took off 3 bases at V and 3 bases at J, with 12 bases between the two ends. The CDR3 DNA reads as TGCAGTGCTAGTGAGATGGGGGACTACGAGCAGTACTTC. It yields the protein CSASEMGDYEQYF.

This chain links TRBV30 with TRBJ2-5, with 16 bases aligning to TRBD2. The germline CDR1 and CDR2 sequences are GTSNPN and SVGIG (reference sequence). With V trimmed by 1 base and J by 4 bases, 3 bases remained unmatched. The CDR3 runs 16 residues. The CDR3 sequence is CAWSEGLAGGRETQYF. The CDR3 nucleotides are TGTGCCTGGAGTGAGGGACTAGCGGGAGGGCGAGAGACCCAGTACTTC.

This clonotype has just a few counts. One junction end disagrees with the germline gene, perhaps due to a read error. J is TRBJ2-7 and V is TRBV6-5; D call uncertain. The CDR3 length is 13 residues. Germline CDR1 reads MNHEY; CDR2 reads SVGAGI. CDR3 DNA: TGCGCCAGCAGTTACGCCAGCGACTACGAGCAGTACTTC. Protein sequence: CASSYASDYEQYF.